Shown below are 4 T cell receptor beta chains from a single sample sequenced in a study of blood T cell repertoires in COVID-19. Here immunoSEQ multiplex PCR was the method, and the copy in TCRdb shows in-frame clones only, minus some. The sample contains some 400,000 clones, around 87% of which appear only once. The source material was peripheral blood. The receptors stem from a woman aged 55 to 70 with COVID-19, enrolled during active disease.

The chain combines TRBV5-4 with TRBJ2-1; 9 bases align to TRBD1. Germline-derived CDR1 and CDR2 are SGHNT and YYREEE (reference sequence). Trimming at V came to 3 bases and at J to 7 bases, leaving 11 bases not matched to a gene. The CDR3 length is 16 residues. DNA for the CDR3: TGTGCCAGCAGCTCGGACCCCGGGACAGGGAATAATGAGCAGTTCTTC. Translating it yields CASSSDPGTGNNEQFF.

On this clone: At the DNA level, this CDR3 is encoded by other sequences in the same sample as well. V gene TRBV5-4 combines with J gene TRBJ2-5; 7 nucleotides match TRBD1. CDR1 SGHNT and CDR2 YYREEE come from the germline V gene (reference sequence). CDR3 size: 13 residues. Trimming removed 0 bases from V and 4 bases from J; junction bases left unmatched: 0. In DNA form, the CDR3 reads TGTGCCAGCAGCTTGGACAGGGGAGAGACCCAGTACTTC. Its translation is CASSLDRGETQYF.

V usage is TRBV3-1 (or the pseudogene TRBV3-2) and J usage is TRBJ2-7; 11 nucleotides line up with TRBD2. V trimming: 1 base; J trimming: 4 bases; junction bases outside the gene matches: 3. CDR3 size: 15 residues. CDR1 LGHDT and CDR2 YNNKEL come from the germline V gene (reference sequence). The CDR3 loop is CASSQVASGGYEQYF. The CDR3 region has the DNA TGTGCCAGCAGCCAAGTGGCTAGCGGGGGGTACGAGCAGTACTTC.

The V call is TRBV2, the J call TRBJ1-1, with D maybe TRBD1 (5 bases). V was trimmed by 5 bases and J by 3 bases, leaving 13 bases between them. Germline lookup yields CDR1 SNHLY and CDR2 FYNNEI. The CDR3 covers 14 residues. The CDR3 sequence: CASSTGPADTEAFF. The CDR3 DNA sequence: TGTGCCAGCAGTACAGGCCCTGCCGACACTGAAGCTTTCTTT.